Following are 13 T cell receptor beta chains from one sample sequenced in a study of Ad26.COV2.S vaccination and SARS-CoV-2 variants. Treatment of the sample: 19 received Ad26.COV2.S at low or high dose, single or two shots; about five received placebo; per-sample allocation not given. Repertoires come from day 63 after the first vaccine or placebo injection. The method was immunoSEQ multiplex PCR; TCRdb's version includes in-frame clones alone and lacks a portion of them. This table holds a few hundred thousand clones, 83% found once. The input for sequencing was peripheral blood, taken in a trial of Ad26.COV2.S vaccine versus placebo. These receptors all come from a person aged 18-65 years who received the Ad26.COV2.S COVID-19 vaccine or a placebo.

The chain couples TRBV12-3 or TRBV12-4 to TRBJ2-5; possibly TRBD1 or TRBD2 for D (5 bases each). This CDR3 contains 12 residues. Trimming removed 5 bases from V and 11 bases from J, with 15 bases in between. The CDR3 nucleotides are TGTGCCAGCAGTGGGGCCGCCCGGGGTCAGTACTTC. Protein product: CASSGAARGQYF.

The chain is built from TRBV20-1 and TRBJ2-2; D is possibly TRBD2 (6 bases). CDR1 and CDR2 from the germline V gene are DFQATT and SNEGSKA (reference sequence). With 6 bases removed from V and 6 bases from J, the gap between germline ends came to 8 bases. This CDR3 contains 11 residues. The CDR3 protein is CSAGRSGELFF. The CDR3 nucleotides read TGCAGTGCGGGGAGGTCCGGGGAGCTGTTTTTT.

The CDR3 DNA sequence: TGCGCCAGCCGGGCGGGAGACAGGGATAATTCACCCCTCCACTTT. Protein: CASRAGDRDNSPLHF. The chain is built from TRBV5-1 and TRBJ1-6, with 7 nucleotides matching TRBD1. Germline trimming cut 7 bases from V and 5 bases from J; bases unmatched to any gene: 9. This CDR3 is 15 amino acids long. CDR1 and CDR2 from the germline V gene are SGHRS and YFSETQ.

The CDR3 coding sequence is TGTGCCAGCAGCCCTGTAGGCAGTTACTACGAGCAGTACTTC. It is translated as CASSPVGSYYEQYF. The gene calls are TRBV7-6 and TRBJ2-7; the D is unclear. Germline values: CDR1 SGHVS, CDR2 FNYEAQ. This CDR3 has 14 amino acids. The V gene lost 5 bases and the J gene lost 3 bases, with 14 bases spanning the gap.

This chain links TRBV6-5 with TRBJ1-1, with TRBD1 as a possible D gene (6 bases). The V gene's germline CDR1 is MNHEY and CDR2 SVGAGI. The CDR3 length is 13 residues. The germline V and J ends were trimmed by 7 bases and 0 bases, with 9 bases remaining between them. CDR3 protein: CASTGQLNTEAFF. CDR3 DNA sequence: TGTGCCAGCACCGGACAGCTGAACACTGAAGCTTTCTTT.

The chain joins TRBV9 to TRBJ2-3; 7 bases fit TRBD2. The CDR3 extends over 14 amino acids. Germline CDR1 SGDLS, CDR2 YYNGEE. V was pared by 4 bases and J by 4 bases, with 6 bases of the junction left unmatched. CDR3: CASSPGGGPDTQYF. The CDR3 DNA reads TGTGCCAGCAGCCCTGGGGGAGGGCCAGATACGCAGTATTTT. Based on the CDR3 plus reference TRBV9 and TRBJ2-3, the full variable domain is DSGVTQTPKHLITATGQRVTLRCSPRSGDLSVYWYQQSLDQGLQFLIQYYNGEERAKGNILERFSAQQFPDLHSELNLSSLELGDSALYFCASSPGGGPDTQYFGPGTRLTVL.

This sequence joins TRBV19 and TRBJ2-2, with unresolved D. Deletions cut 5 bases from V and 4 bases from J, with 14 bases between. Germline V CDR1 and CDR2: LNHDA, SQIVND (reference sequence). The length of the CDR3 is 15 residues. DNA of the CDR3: TGTGCCAGTAGTCCCTCGACATGGGGCACCGGGGAGCTGTTTTTT. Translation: CASSPSTWGTGELFF.

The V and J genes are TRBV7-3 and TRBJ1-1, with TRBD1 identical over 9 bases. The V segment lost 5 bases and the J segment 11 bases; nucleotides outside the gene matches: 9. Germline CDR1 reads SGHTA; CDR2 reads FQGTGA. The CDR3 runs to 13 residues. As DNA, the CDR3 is TGTGCCAGCAGCCCGCCGGGACAGGGTTTGGCTTTCTTT. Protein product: CASSPPGQGLAFF.

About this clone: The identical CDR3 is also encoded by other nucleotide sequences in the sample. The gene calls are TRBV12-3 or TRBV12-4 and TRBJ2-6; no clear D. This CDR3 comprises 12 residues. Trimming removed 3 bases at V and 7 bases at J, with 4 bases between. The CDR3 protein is CASSLGANVLTF. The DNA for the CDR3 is TGTGCCAGCAGTTTGGGCGCCAACGTCCTGACTTTC.

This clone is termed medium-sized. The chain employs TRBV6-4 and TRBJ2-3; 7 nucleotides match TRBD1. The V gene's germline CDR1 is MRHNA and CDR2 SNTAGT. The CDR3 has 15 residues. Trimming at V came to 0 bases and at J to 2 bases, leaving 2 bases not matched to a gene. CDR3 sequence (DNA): TGTGCCAGCAGTGACTCGACAGGGCACACAGATACGCAGTATTTT. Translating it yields CASSDSTGHTDTQYF.

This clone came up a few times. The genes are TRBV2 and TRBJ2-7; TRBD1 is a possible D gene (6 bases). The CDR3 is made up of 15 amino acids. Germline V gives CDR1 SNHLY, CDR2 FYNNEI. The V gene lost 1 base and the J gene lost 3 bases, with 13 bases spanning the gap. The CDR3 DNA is TGTGCCAGCAGTGAAGAGGTGGGGGCGAACTACGAGCAGTACTTC. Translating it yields CASSEEVGANYEQYF.

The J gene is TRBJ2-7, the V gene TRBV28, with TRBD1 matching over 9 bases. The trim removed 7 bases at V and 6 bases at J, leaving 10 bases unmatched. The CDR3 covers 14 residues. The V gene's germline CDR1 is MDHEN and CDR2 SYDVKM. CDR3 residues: CASTNRGQGSEQYF. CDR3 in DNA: TGTGCCAGCACTAATAGGGGACAGGGAAGCGAGCAGTACTTC.

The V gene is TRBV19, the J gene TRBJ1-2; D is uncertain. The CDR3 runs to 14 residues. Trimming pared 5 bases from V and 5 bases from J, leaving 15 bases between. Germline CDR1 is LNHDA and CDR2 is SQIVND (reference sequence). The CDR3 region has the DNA TGTGCCAGTAGTGCCGGAGTGGGCGGGTATGGCTACACCTTC. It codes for CASSAGVGGYGYTF. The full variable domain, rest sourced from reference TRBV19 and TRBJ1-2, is DGGITQSPKYLFRKEGQNVTLSCEQNLNHDAMYWYRQDPGQGLRLIYYSQIVNDFQKGDIAEGYSVSREKKESFPLTVTSAQKNPTAFYLCASSAGVGGYGYTFGSGTRLTVV.